This T cell receptor beta chain is from a study of T cell changes during pregnancy in multiple sclerosis. Profiled with immunoSEQ multiplex PCR; TCRdb holds only in-frame clones, not every one. The sample records tens of thousands of clones, roughly nine tenths being singletons. Sample: CD4+ T cells from peripheral blood mononuclear cells, taken in the second trimester of pregnancy. This receptor was identified in a female donor with multiple sclerosis, enrolled in a pregnancy study.

CDR3 region: CASSMGQNEQYF. The CDR3 region has the DNA TGTGCCAGTAGTATGGGACAGAACGAGCAGTACTTC. The chain couples TRBV19 to TRBJ2-7; 7 nucleotides line up with TRBD1. The CDR3 loop spans 12 amino acids. CDR1 and CDR2 from the germline V gene are LNHDA and SQIVND (reference sequence). J gave up 5 bases and V 3 bases, and 1 base lay outside the gene matches.